A single sample is the source of the 15 T cell receptor beta chains below, sequenced in a study of blood T cell repertoires in COVID-19. Generated by immunoSEQ multiplex PCR, the TCRdb table keeps only in-frame clones and is missing some. The profile covers tens of thousands of clones, with roughly 91% appearing a single time and about 5% taken by the ten largest. The sequenced sample was peripheral blood. These receptors came from a woman of 80 years or more with active COVID-19.

This chain joins TRBV24-1 and TRBJ1-5, with 9 bases lining up with TRBD1. The ends lost 4 bases at V and 3 bases at J; junction bases unmatched: 6. CDR1 is KGHDR, CDR2 SFDVKD, per germline. The CDR3 runs 16 residues. The CDR3 protein is CATSEAGQGHNQPQHF. The DNA for the CDR3 is TGTGCCACCAGTGAGGCCGGACAGGGGCACAATCAGCCCCAGCATTTT.

The J gene is TRBJ2-3, the V gene TRBV11-3; D not certain. This CDR3 comprises 13 residues. Germline CDR1 reads SGHNT; CDR2 reads YENEEA. V lost 0 bases and J 3 bases, leaving 4 bases between the germline ends. The CDR3 DNA is TGTGCCAGCAGCTTAGAACTGACAGATACGCAGTATTTT. Protein: CASSLELTDTQYF.

The genes are TRBV7-2 and TRBJ1-2; D is perhaps TRBD1 (5 bases). Trimming cost V 5 bases and J 5 bases, with 18 bases left between them. The CDR3 contains 15 residues. Per germline, CDR1 SGHTA and CDR2 FQGNSA. The CDR3 loop reads CASSASHQGSYGYTF. The CDR3 nucleotides read TGTGCCAGCAGCGCCAGTCATCAGGGCTCTTATGGCTACACCTTC.

The chain combines TRBV6-2 or TRBV6-3 with TRBJ2-1; D is possibly TRBD2 (5 bases). The ends were cut back, 3 bases at V and 4 bases at J, with 13 bases in the middle. Germline CDR1 is MNHEY and CDR2 is SVGEGT. The length of the CDR3 is 15 residues. This CDR3 is CASSYRQRKYNEQFF. The DNA of the CDR3 is TGTGCCAGCAGTTATCGCCAGCGGAAGTACAATGAGCAGTTCTTC.

This clone has a single count. The gene calls are TRBV2 and TRBJ2-7; D perhaps matches TRBD1 (5 bases). The V end lost 1 base, the J end lost 2 bases, and 12 bases lay between the germline ends. This CDR3 comprises 15 residues. Germline V gives CDR1 SNHLY, CDR2 FYNNEI. For the CDR3, the DNA is TGTGCCAGCAGTGAAGTTAGAGGCAGGGCCTACGAGCAGTACTTC. This translates into CASSEVRGRAYEQYF.

The V call is TRBV18, the J call TRBJ2-7; 11 bases align to TRBD1. Germline CDR1 and CDR2: KGHSH and LQKENI. J gave up 6 bases and V 1 base, and 5 bases lay outside the gene matches. This CDR3 has 15 residues. The CDR3 nucleotides read TGTGCCAGCTCACCACTCGGACAGGGGGCGCTCGAGCAGTACTTC. Its protein product is CASSPLGQGALEQYF.

This clone has a single count. J is TRBJ2-7 and V is TRBV7-2; 7 bases line up with TRBD2. V lost 2 bases to trimming and J lost 3 bases; unmatched junction nucleotides: 7. CDR1 and CDR2 from the germline V gene are SGHTA and FQGNSA. The CDR3 is 15 residues long. In nucleotides, the CDR3 is TGTGCCAGCAGCTTAAGGGTGCCTAGCGGCTACGAGCAGTACTTC. This encodes CASSLRVPSGYEQYF.

The chain links TRBV28 to TRBJ2-7, with D perhaps TRBD1 (6 bases). Trimming took 3 bases from V and 5 from J, leaving 11 bases between them. The CDR3 sequence is 13 residues long. Germline-derived CDR1 and CDR2 are MDHEN and SYDVKM. The CDR3 region is CASSFDRNNEQYF. Written as DNA, the CDR3 is TGTGCCAGCAGTTTCGACAGGAACAACGAGCAGTACTTC.

V gene TRBV3-1 (or the pseudogene TRBV3-2) combines with J gene TRBJ1-5; possibly TRBD1 for D (5 bases). Looked up from germline, CDR1 is LGHDT and CDR2 is YNNKEL (reference sequence). V was trimmed by 3 bases and J by 2 bases, leaving 29 bases between them. The CDR3 is made up of 21 amino acids. The CDR3: CASSHFQVTQGYRMGNQPQHF. The CDR3 DNA reads TGTGCCAGCAGCCATTTTCAGGTAACCCAGGGATACCGAATGGGCAATCAGCCCCAGCATTTT.

The gene calls are TRBV5-1 and TRBJ2-1, with D uncertain. Trimming shortened V by 0 bases and J by 0 bases, and 7 bases separated the two germline ends. In germline, CDR1 is SGHRS, CDR2 YFSETQ. This CDR3 is built from 15 residues. This chain's CDR3 is CASSLGANSYNEQFF. Written as DNA, the CDR3 is TGCGCCAGCAGCTTGGGCGCGAACTCCTACAATGAGCAGTTCTTC.

The chain recombines TRBV28 with TRBJ2-1; D possibly corresponds to TRBD2 (6 bases). Trimming left V 7 bases short and J 2 bases short, with 18 bases between. CDR1 is MDHEN and CDR2 is SYDVKM in the germline V gene. The CDR3 consists of 16 residues. This chain's CDR3 is CASTEGGTGTYNEQFF. The DNA for the CDR3 is TGTGCCAGCACTGAGGGAGGAACTGGCACCTACAATGAGCAGTTCTTC. Full variable domain (outside the CDR3, taken from reference TRBV28 and TRBJ2-1): DVKVTQSSRYLVKRTGEKVFLECVQDMDHENMFWYRQDPGLGLRLIYFSYDVKMKEKGDIPEGYSVSREKKERFSLILESASTNQTSMYLCASTEGGTGTYNEQFFGPGTRLTVL.

The genes are TRBV28 and TRBJ1-2, with D perhaps TRBD1 (5 bases). V was trimmed by 4 bases and J by 5 bases, leaving 17 bases between them. The length of the CDR3 is 15 residues. Germline values: CDR1 MDHEN, CDR2 SYDVKM. The CDR3 loop is CASSSLRGDGYGYTF. The CDR3 DNA follows: TGTGCCAGCAGTTCTCTCCGCGGGGACGGTTATGGCTACACCTTC.

The chain recombines TRBV3-1 (or the pseudogene TRBV3-2) with TRBJ1-1, with TRBD1 matching over 10 bases. V shed 3 bases, J shed 5 bases, and the junction held 6 bases outside the gene matches. Germline V gene lookup returns CDR1 LGHDT and CDR2 YNNKEL (reference sequence). This CDR3 region has 15 residues. The CDR3 DNA sequence: TGTGCCAGCAGCCAGCGACAGGGGGCGCGAACTGAAGCTTTCTTT. Translated: CASSQRQGARTEAFF.

This clone occurred a few times. The genes are TRBV10-3 and TRBJ2-1; the D is unclear. V lost 3 bases and J 16 bases, leaving 19 bases between the germline ends. Germline lookup yields CDR1 ENHRY and CDR2 SYGVKD. The CDR3 runs to 13 residues. The CDR3 is CAISEWAGWLYFF. The CDR3 DNA reads as TGTGCCATCAGTGAATGGGCAGGATGGCTGTACTTCTTC.

The chain uses TRBV19 and TRBJ2-3, with 7 positions matching TRBD2. There are 12 residues in the CDR3. Per germline, CDR1 LNHDA and CDR2 SQIVND (reference sequence). The junction had 2 bases not matched to a gene; V was cut back by 6 bases and J by 5 bases. The CDR3, as DNA: TGTGCCAGTAGGGCTAGCGGAGATACGCAGTATTTT. This encodes CASRASGDTQYF.